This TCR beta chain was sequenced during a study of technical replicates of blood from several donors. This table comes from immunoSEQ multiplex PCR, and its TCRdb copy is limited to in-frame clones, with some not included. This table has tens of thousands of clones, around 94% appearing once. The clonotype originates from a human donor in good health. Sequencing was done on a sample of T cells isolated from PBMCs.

The CDR3 here is CASRGTGTTGELFF. The DNA for the CDR3 is TGTGCCAGCAGGGGGACAGGGACCACCGGGGAGCTGTTTTTT. J is TRBJ2-2 and V is TRBV27, with 9 bases that match TRBD1. The CDR3 has 14 amino acids. Trimming at V came to 6 bases and at J to 4 bases, leaving 3 bases not matched to a gene. Germline V lookup: CDR1 MNHEY, CDR2 SMNVEV (reference sequence).